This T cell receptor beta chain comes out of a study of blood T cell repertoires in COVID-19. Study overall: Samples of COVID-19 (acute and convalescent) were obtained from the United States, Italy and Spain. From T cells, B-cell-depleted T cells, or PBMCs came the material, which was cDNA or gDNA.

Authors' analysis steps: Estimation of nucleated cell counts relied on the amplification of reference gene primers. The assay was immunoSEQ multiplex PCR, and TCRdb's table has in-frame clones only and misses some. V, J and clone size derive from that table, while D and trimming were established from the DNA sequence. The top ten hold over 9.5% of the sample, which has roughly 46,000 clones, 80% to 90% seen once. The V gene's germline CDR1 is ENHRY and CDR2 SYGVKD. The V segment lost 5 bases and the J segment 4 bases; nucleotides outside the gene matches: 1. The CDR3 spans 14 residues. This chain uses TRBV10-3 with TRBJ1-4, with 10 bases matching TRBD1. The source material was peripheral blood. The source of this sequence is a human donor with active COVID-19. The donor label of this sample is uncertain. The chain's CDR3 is CAISRTGGNEKLFF. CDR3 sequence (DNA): TGTGCCATCAGTAGGACAGGGGGTAATGAAAAACTGTTTTTT.